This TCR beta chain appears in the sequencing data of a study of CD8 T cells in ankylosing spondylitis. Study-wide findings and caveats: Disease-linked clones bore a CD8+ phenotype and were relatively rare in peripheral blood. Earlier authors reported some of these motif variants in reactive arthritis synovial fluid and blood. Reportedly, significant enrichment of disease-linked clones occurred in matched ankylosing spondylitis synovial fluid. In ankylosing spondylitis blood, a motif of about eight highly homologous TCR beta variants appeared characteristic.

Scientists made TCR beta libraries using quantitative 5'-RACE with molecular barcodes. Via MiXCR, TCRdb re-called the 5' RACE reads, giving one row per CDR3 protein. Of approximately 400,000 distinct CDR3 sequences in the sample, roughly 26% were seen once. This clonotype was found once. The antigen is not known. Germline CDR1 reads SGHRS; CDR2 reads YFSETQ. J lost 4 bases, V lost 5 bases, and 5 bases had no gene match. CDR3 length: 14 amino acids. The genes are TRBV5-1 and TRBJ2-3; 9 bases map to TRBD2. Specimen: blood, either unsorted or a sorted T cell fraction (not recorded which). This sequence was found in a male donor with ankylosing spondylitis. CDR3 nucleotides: TGCGCCAGCAGGGTAGCGGGAGAGTCAGATACGCAGTATTTT. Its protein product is CASRVAGESDTQYF. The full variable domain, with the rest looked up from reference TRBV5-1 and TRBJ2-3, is KAGVTQTPRYLIKTRGQQVTLSCSPISGHRSVSWYQQTPGQGLQFLFEYFSETQRNKGNFPGRFSGRQFSNSRSEMNVSTLELGDSALYLCASRVAGESDTQYFGPGTRLTVL.